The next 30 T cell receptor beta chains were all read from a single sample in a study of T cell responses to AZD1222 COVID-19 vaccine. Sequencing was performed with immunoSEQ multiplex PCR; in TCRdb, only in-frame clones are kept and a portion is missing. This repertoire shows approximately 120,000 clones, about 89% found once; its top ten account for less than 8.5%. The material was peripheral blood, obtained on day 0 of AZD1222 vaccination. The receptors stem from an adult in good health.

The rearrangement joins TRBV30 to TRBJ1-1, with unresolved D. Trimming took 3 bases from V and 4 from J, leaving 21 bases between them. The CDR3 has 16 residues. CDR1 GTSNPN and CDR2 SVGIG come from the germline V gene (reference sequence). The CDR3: CAWRRRDPKWGTEAFF. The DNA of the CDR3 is TGTGCCTGGAGGAGGAGAGACCCTAAATGGGGCACTGAAGCTTTCTTT.

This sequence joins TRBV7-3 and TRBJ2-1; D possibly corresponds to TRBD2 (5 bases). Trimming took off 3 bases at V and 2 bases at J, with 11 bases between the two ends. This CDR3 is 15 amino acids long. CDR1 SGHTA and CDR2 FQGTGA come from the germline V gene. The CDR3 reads CASSFGVGTYNEQFF. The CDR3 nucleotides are TGTGCCAGCAGCTTCGGGGTCGGGACCTACAATGAGCAGTTCTTC.

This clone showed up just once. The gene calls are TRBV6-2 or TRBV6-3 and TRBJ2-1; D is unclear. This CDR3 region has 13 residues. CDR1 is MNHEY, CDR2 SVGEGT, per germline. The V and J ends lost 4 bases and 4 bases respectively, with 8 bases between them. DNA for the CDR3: TGTGCCAGCAGTTTGTCAGTGTACAATGAGCAGTTCTTC. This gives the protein CASSLSVYNEQFF.

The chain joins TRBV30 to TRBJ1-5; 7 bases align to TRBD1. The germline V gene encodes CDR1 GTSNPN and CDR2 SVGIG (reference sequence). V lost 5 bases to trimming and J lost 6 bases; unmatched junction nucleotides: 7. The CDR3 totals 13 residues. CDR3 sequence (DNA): TGTGCCTGGGGGAAGGGGGCACGTCAGCCCCAGCATTTT. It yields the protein CAWGKGARQPQHF.

CDR3 region: CASSFLQGLNYGYTF. As DNA, the CDR3 is TGTGCCAGCAGTTTTCTTCAAGGCTTGAACTATGGCTACACCTTC. The V gene is TRBV27, the J gene TRBJ1-2, with unresolved D. Germline values: CDR1 MNHEY, CDR2 SMNVEV (reference sequence). V lost 3 bases, J lost 2 bases, and 13 bases lay in between. The CDR3 totals 15 residues.

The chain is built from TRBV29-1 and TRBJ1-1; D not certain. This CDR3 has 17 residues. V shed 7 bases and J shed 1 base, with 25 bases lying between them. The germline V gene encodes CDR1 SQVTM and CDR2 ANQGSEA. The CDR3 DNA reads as TGCAGCGCCCAATTTCCTCACAGAATCCTTCCGAACACTGAAGCTTTCTTT. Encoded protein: CSAQFPHRILPNTEAFF. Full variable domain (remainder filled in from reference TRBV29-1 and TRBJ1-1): SAVISQKPSRDICQRGTSLTIQCQVDSQVTMMFWYRQQPGQSLTLIATANQGSEATYESGFVIDKFPISRPNLTFSTLTVSNMSPEDSSIYLCSAQFPHRILPNTEAFFGQGTRLTVV.

CDR3: CASSFQDSSYSPLHF. For the CDR3, the DNA is TGTGCCAGCAGTTTTCAGGACAGCTCCTATTCACCCCTCCACTTT. V usage is TRBV28 and J usage is TRBJ1-6, with D possibly TRBD1 on 6 matching bases. Germline V CDR1 and CDR2: MDHEN, SYDVKM. V was pared by 3 bases and J by 8 bases, with 14 bases between. This CDR3 comprises 15 residues.

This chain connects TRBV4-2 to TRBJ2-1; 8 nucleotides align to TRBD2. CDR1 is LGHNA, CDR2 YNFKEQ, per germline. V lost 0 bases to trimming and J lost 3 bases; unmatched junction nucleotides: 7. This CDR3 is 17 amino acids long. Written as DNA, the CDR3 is TGTGCCAGCAGCCAAGATTCTGGTAGCGGGGACTACAATGAGCAGTTCTTC. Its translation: CASSQDSGSGDYNEQFF.

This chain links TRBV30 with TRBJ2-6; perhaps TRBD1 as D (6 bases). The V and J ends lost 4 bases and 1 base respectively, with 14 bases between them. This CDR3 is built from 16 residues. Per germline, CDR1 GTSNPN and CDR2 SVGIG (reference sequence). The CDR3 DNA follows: TGTGCCTGGACTGGACGCAGGGGATCTGGGGCCAACGTCCTGACTTTC. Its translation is CAWTGRRGSGANVLTF.

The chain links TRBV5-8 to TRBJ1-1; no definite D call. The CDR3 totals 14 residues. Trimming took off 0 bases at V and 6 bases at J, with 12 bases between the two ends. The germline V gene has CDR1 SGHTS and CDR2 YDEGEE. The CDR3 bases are TGTGCCAGCAGCTTGGCCGGTGGTGTGGCTGAAGCTTTCTTT. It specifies CASSLAGGVAEAFF.

This CDR3 reads CSVRGSGANVLTF. The CDR3 coding sequence is TGCAGCGTCAGGGGTTCAGGGGCCAACGTCCTGACTTTC. The chain recombines TRBV29-1 with TRBJ2-6; perhaps TRBD1 as D (6 bases). Germline V gene sequence: CDR1 SQVTM, CDR2 ANQGSEA. V lost 6 bases to trimming and J lost 4 bases, with 10 bases between them. This CDR3 has 13 amino acids.

CDR3 sequence reads: CASSQGPGSQPQHF. The CDR3 DNA follows: TGTGCCAGCAGCCAGGGGCCAGGGAGCCAGCCCCAGCATTTT. The chain joins TRBV7-2 to TRBJ1-5, with D perhaps matching TRBD1 (6 bases). The V gene's germline CDR1 is SGHTA and CDR2 FQGNSA. Trimming removed 5 bases from V and 7 bases from J, with 15 bases in between. CDR3 length: 14 residues.

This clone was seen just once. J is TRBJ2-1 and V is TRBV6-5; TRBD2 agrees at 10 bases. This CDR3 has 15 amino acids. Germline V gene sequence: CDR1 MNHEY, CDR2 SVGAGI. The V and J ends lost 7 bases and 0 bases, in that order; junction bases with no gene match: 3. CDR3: CASTAGGSSYNEQFF. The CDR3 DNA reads TGTGCCAGCACAGCGGGGGGGAGCTCCTACAATGAGCAGTTCTTC.

The CDR3 spells CASSPGQGLSYGYTF. CDR3 sequence (DNA): TGTGCCAGCAGCCCCGGACAGGGGCTTAGCTATGGCTACACCTTC. The V gene is TRBV7-8, the J gene TRBJ1-2; 9 bases agree with TRBD1. The V and J ends lost 5 bases and 4 bases, in that order; junction bases with no gene match: 8. The CDR3 contains 15 residues. Germline loops: CDR1 SGHVS, CDR2 FQNEAQ.

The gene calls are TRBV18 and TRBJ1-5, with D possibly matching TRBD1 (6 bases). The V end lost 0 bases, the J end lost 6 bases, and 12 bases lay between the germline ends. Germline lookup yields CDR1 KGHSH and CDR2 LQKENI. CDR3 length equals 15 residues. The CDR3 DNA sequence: TGTGCCAGCTCACCACCGGCAGGGGTTGGTCAGCCCCAGCATTTT. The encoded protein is CASSPPAGVGQPQHF. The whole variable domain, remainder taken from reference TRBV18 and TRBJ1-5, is NAGVMQNPRHLVRRRGQEARLRCSPMKGHSHVYWYRQLPEEGLKFMVYLQKENIIDESGMPKERFSAEFPKEGPSILRIQQVVRGDSAAYFCASSPPAGVGQPQHFGDGTRLSIL.

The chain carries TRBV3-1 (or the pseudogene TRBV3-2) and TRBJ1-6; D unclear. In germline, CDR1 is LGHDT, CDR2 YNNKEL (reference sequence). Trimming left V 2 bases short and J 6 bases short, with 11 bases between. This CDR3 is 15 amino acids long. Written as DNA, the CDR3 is TGTGCCAGCAGCCAAAGGGATAGGCCTAATTCACCCCTCCACTTT. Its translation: CASSQRDRPNSPLHF.

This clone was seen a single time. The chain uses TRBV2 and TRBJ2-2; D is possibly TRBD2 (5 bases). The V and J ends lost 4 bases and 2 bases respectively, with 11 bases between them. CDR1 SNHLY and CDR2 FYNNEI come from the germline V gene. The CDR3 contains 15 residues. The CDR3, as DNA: TGTGCCAGCAGTGGCCCCAGCGGTAACACCGGGGAGCTGTTTTTT. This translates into CASSGPSGNTGELFF.

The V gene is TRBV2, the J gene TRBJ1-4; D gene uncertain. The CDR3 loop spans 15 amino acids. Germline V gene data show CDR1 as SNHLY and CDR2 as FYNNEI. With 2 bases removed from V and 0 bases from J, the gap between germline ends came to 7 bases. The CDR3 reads CASSELLATNEKLFF. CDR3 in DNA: TGTGCCAGCAGTGAACTGCTTGCAACTAATGAAAAACTGTTTTTT.

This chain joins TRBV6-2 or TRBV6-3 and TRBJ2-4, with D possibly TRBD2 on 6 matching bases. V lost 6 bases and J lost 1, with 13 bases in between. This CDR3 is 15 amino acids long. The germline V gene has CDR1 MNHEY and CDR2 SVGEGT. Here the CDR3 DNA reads TGTGCCAGCAGCCCCGCGGGGACGGCCAAAAACATTCAGTACTTC. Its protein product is CASSPAGTAKNIQYF.

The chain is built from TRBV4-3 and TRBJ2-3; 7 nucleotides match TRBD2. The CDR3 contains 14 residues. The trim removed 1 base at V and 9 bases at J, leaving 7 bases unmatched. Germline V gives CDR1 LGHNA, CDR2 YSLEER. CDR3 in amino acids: CASSQVREEGTQYF. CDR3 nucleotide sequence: TGCGCCAGCAGCCAAGTACGGGAGGAGGGGACGCAGTATTTT.

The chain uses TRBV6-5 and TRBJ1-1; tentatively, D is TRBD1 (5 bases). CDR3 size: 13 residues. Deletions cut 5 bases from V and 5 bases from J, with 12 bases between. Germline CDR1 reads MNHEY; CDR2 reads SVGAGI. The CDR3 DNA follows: TGTGCCAGCAGTAGGGACTGGGGTACTGAAGCTTTCTTT. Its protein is CASSRDWGTEAFF.

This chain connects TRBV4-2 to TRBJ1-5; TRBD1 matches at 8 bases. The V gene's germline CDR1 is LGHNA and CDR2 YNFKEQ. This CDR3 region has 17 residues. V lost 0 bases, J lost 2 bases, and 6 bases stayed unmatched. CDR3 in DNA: TGTGCCAGCAGCCAAGATCGACAGGGGAAGGGCAATCAGCCCCAGCATTTT. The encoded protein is CASSQDRQGKGNQPQHF.

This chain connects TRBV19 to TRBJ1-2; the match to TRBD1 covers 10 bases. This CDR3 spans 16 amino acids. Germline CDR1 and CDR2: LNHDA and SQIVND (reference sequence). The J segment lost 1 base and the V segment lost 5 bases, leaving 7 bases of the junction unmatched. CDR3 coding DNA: TGTGCCAGTAGTTCCGGGACAGGGGACTTTAACTATGGCTACACCTTC. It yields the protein CASSSGTGDFNYGYTF.

CDR3 in amino acids: CAWTLTGARYEQYF. The DNA for the CDR3 is TGTGCCTGGACCCTCACGGGGGCACGATACGAGCAGTACTTC. The rearrangement joins TRBV30 to TRBJ2-7, with D perhaps given as TRBD1 or TRBD2 (6 bases each). Trimming left V 4 bases short and J 4 bases short, with 17 bases between. Per germline, CDR1 GTSNPN and CDR2 SVGIG (reference sequence). The length of the CDR3 is 14 residues.

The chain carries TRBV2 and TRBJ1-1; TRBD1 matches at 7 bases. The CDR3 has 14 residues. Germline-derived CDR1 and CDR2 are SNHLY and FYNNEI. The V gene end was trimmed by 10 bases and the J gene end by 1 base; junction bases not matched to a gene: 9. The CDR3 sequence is CAISPGQKNTEAFF. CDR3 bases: TGTGCCATTTCTCCGGGACAGAAGAACACTGAAGCTTTCTTT. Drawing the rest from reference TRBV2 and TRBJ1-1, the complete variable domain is EPEVTQTPSHQVTQMGQEVILRCVPISNHLYFYWYRQILGQKVEFLVSFYNNEISEKSEIFDDQFSVERPDGSNFTLKIRSTKLEDSAMYFCAISPGQKNTEAFFGQGTRLTVV.

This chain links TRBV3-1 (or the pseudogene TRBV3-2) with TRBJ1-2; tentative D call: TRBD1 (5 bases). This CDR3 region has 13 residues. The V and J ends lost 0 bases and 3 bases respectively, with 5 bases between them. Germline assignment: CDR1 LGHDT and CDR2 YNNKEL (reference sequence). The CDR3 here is CASSQEGDYGYTF. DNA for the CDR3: TGTGCCAGCAGCCAAGAGGGGGACTATGGCTACACCTTC.

CDR3 sequence: CASSQATGAYGYTF. The DNA of the CDR3 is TGCGCCAGCAGCCAAGCGACAGGCGCCTATGGCTACACCTTC. The V call is TRBV4-1, the J call TRBJ1-2; TRBD1 is a possible D gene (6 bases). The CDR3 extends over 14 amino acids. CDR1 MGHRA and CDR2 YSYEKL come from the germline V gene. Trimming removed 1 base from V and 4 bases from J, with 10 bases in between.

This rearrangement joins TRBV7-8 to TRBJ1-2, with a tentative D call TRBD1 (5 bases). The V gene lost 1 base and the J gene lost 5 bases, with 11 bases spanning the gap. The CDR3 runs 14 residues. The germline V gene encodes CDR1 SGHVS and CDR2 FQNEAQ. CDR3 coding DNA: TGTGCCAGCAGCTTAGAAGGGGCCCCTTATGGCTACACCTTC. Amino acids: CASSLEGAPYGYTF.

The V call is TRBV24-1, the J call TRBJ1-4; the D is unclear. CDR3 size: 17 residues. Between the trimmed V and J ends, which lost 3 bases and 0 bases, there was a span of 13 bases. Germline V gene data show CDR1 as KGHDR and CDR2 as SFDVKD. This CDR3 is CATSDGGCRATNEKLFF. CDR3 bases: TGTGCCACCAGTGATGGTGGGTGTAGGGCAACTAATGAAAAACTGTTTTTT.

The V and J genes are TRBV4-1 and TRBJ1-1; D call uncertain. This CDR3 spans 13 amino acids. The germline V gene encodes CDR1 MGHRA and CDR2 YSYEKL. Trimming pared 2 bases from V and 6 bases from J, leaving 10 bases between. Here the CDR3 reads CASSQSSRAEAFF. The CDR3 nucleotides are TGCGCCAGCAGCCAATCTTCGCGGGCTGAAGCTTTCTTT.